This T cell receptor beta chain was profiled in a study of blood T cells in healthy people across ages. Findings of the study overall: The recorded TCR beta diversity per million T cells decreased in a roughly linear manner with age. Whereas aged donors had fewer naive CD4+ cells, long-lived donors had more of them and higher diversity. Any changes in expanded clonotypes were possibly confounded, as donor CMV status remained unknown. Unsorted PBMCs ruled out conclusive naive versus antigen-experienced comparison.

This CDR3 has 18 residues. CDR1 MNHEY and CDR2 SVGEGT come from the germline V gene. V shed 4 bases, J shed 4 bases, and the junction held 15 bases outside the gene matches. With respect to this clonotype: What it binds is unknown.

Using a J-beta primer mix together with a sample-barcoded 5' primer, a second PCR was run for roughly 6 to 12 cycles. TCRdb passed the 5' RACE reads through MiXCR, listing each CDR3 protein once. The data hold around 1,800,000 distinct CDR3 sequences, with roughly two fifths observed a single time. The specimen was blood. The chain carries TRBV6-2 or TRBV6-3 and TRBJ2-3; 9 positions agree with TRBD2. This TCR derives from a human donor in good health. In DNA, the CDR3 is TGTGCCAGCAGTTTAGCGGGGGTCTCTCCCAAGCATTCAGATACGCAGTATTTT. It encodes CASSLAGVSPKHSDTQYF.